This T cell receptor beta chain is drawn from a study of T cell responses to AZD1222 COVID-19 vaccine. The count of this clone is one. Its antigen is as yet unknown. Germline V gene data show CDR1 as LGHDT and CDR2 as YNNKEL (reference sequence). This CDR3 is 15 amino acids long. Deletions cut 7 bases from V and 9 bases from J, with 19 bases between. Profiling relied on immunoSEQ multiplex PCR, and the TCRdb table lists in-frame clones only, not all of them. The data contain some 140,000 clones, roughly nine tenths of them singletons. Points from the study as a whole: In the spike-specific TCR repertoire, nearly half reportedly target unmutated variant regions. Spike-spanning, vaccine-associated CD4 TCRs were dominant at 160-218 and 743-854.

Material: peripheral blood, obtained on day 0 of MenACWY control vaccination. The sequence was collected from an adult in good health. The V and J genes are TRBV3-1 (or the pseudogene TRBV3-2) and TRBJ1-6, with D perhaps matching TRBD1 (5 bases). CDR3 residues: CASNQEASGGSPLHF. The CDR3 nucleotides read TGTGCCAGCAACCAGGAGGCCTCGGGGGGTTCACCCCTCCACTTT.